Reported below is one T cell receptor (beta chain). Its antigen is unknown. No clone much larger than this one lies a single base away; base qualities are absent. The sample originates from a study of blood T cell dynamics during melanoma immunotherapy (dated by TCRdb to 2018 to 2021). The study in broad terms: All patients had metastatic melanoma and were given first-line pembrolizumab or nivolumab plus ipilimumab as standard of care in the United Kingdom. To find early correlates of response, peripheral T cell receptor repertoires were profiled in metastatic melanoma patients before and after one cycle of checkpoint inhibitor therapy. The training cohort consisted of consecutive patients, while an additional independent group of patients from the same centre was pooled to form an external validation set. Overall study results and their limits: Whether the T cell clones behind the repertoire changes were melanoma-specific or instead reflected general immune activation was something the study could not determine. The relatively small sample size was recognized as a factor that could limit how well the results generalize. Unlike progressors, patients who went on to achieve disease control showed a bifurcated reorganization of the PBMC repertoire at W3, with either increased clonality or increased diversity.

The time point label of this sample denotes: pre-treatment baseline. Blood was sampled before treatment (T0) and at week 3 (W3), after the first cycle of checkpoint blockade. Except for two patients with rapid clinical progression, response was assessed 12 weeks after the first infusion by RECIST 1.1; disease control meant complete response, partial response or stable disease. Any patient who had received prior systemic cancer treatment, was on concomitant immunosuppressant therapy or had synchronous other active malignancies was excluded. Bulk PBMC and plasma cell-free DNA were both sequenced for TCR beta so that circulating cells and T cell turnover could be tracked. PBMC were isolated from blood with Lymphoprep and SepMate tubes, followed by red cell lysis. QIAamp DNA Blood Mini kits were used to extract DNA from both PBMC and sorted T cell subsets. After removal of 6 bases from V and 2 bases from J, the junction retains 6 bases not matched to a gene. As encoded in the germline V gene, CDR1 is MNHEY while CDR2 is SVGAGI. From the cysteine up to the phenylalanine, the CDR3 has a length of 14 residues. Only the CDR3 DNA is retained, 42 bases long and in frame from the first base.

For every bulk PBMC sample, a fixed 350 ng of DNA was loaded. The immunoSEQ TCRb Assay kit was used according to manufacturer instructions to amplify TCR beta CDR3 sequences from genomic DNA. The KAPA Library Quantification Kit for Illumina platforms was used to quantify pooled libraries by qPCR. Pooled libraries were sequenced on an Illumina NextSeq 500, clustered at roughly 0.55-1.1 pM. Per the authors' processing: TCR data were analyzed with immunoSEQ ANALYZER and the R LymphoSeq package. A rearrangement efficiency score was calculated as productive divided by the sum of productive and non-productive CDR3 sequences. Clonality was assessed using the Gini coefficient and diversity using the Renyi index at alpha=1, with pairwise comparisons between timepoints within each patient. Clonal relatedness used an edit distance of 3, and repertoire similarity used the Bhattacharyya coefficient, both computed in LymphoSeq. To classify response, a linear discriminant analysis based on week-3 changes in clonality and diversity was built with the R MASS and caret packages. The source is immuneACCESS, and TCRdb retained only in-frame sequences with V and J called. Part of the clones is not carried over; for the studies checked, unresolved V genes explain less than half of this, and the remainder is unexplained. V and J calls plus clone size are reproduced from that table; the DNA served to infer D and trimming. The table for this sample lists some 15,000 clones; approximately 93% of them were counted only once. The ten largest clones add up to about 1.8% of the sample.

The chain is encoded by TRBV6-5 joined to TRBJ2-5; 7 central bases correspond to TRBD1. This sample comprised blood, obtained from a patient treated with checkpoint blockade. The source is a human donor with melanoma. The CDR3 corresponds to CASRKTGVQETQYF. The DNA sequence is given as TGTGCCAGCAGAAAAACAGGGGTTCAAGAGACCCAGTACTTC.